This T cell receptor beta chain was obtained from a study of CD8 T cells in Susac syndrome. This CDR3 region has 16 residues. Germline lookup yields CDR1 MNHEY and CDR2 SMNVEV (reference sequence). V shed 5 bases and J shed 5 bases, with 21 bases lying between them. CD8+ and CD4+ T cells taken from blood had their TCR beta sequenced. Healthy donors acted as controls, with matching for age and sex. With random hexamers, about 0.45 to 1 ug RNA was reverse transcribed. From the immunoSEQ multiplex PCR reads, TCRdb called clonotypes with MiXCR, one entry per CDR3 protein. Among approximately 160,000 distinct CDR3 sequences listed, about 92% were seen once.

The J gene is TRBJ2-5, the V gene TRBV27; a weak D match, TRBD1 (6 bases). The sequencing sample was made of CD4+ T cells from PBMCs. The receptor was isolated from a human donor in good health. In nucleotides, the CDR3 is TGTGCCAGCAGTACTTTCGGCAACAGGGACGTGGAGACCCAGTACTTC. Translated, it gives CASSTFGNRDVETQYF.